Below are 28 T cell receptor beta chains sequenced from a single sample in a study of shared clonotypes between healthy human individuals (dated by TCRdb to about 2020). The protocol used for the library was the immunoSEQ multiplex PCR assay. Sourced from immuneACCESS, this table was stored by TCRdb with only in-frame sequences that have V and J called. A share of the clones is absent; for the studies checked, an unresolved V gene accounts for under half, and the remainder has no known explanation. In this sample the table shows 2 million to 2.5 million clones, about 92% of which occur a single time. Together, the top ten hold 1.5% to 2% of the sample. CD8 naive samples were obtained by positive selection for CCR7 among CD45RO-negative cells, yielding a CD45RA+CCR7+ population from which TemRA cells were excluded. Sequenced material: naive CD8+ T cells from PBMCs. The meaning of the sample's cell subset or site label: CD45RA+CCR7+. The receptor source for this set is a young man in good health. Some clones in this sample may be carry-over from other donors' samples.

The V gene is TRBV27, the J gene TRBJ2-3; TRBD2 matches at 11 bases. This CDR3 comprises 17 residues. Germline trimming cut 11 bases from V and 1 base from J; bases unmatched to any gene: 14. The germline gives CDR1 MNHEY, CDR2 SMNVEV (reference sequence). CDR3 sequence (DNA): TGTGCCTGGCGTTTCCAGCCGGGACTAGCGGGCACAGATACGCAGTATTTT. As protein: CAWRFQPGLAGTDTQYF.

Details on this clone: The same CDR3 can be traced to other DNA sequences in this sample. The chain carries TRBV9 and TRBJ2-3, with 7 bases lining up with TRBD2. Trimming at V came to 0 bases and at J to 4 bases, leaving 2 bases not matched to a gene. This CDR3 comprises 14 residues. Germline V gene data show CDR1 as SGDLS and CDR2 as YYNGEE. This CDR3 is CASSVGGGADTQYF. In nucleotides, the CDR3 is TGTGCCAGCAGCGTAGGTGGGGGGGCAGATACGCAGTATTTT.

The chain employs TRBV5-1 and TRBJ2-3, with D perhaps assigned TRBD1 or TRBD2 (6 bases each). V shed 5 bases and J shed 5 bases, with 18 bases lying between them. CDR1 and CDR2 from the germline V gene are SGHRS and YFSETQ. The CDR3 sequence is 15 residues long. CDR3 sequence reads: CASSVRDRGQDTQYF. CDR3 nucleotide sequence: TGCGCCAGCAGTGTCCGAGATCGGGGGCAAGATACGCAGTATTTT. The full variable domain, in which reference TRBV5-1 and TRBJ2-3 provide the parts outside the CDR3, is KAGVTQTPRYLIKTRGQQVTLSCSPISGHRSVSWYQQTPGQGLQFLFEYFSETQRNKGNFPGRFSGRQFSNSRSEMNVSTLELGDSALYLCASSVRDRGQDTQYFGPGTRLTVL.

The CDR3 DNA reads as TGTGCCAGCAGTTTAGGGGTAGGGAGCTCTGGCTACACCTTC. This sequence encodes CASSLGVGSSGYTF. The chain combines TRBV28 with TRBJ1-2; D is unresolved. The germline CDR1 and CDR2 sequences are MDHEN and SYDVKM. The CDR3 runs 14 residues. Trimming removed 2 bases at V and 7 bases at J, with 14 bases between.

The chain employs TRBV4-1 and TRBJ1-1; no firm D call. From germline, CDR1 is MGHRA and CDR2 YSYEKL. The CDR3 consists of 18 residues. V was cut by 1 base and J by 3 bases, with 21 bases left in between. The CDR3 protein is CASSQVAPAGRRYTEAFF. CDR3 nucleotide sequence: TGCGCCAGCAGCCAAGTGGCTCCGGCCGGAAGGCGGTACACTGAAGCTTTCTTT.

The chain is built from TRBV9 and TRBJ2-5, with D perhaps assigned TRBD1 or TRBD2 (6 bases each). Germline assignment: CDR1 SGDLS and CDR2 YYNGEE. CDR3 length equals 17 residues. V was cut by 0 bases and J by 4 bases, with 19 bases left in between. The CDR3 loop is CASSVATDTGGGETQYF. The CDR3 DNA is TGTGCCAGCAGCGTAGCTACTGATACCGGAGGGGGAGAGACCCAGTACTTC.

The rearrangement joins TRBV7-6 to TRBJ2-2; the D call may be TRBD1 or TRBD2 (5 bases each). Germline loops: CDR1 SGHVS, CDR2 FNYEAQ. The CDR3 sequence is 15 residues long. The V gene lost 5 bases and the J gene lost 6 bases, with 16 bases spanning the gap. DNA for the CDR3: TGTGCCAGCAGCGGGGGTACCCCCTGGGCCGGGGAGCTGTTTTTT. Protein sequence: CASSGGTPWAGELFF. Combining the CDR3 with reference TRBV7-6 and TRBJ2-2 gives the whole variable domain GAGVSQSPRYKVTKRGQDVALRCDPISGHVSLYWYRQALGQGPEFLTYFNYEAQQDKSGLPNDRFSAERPEGSISTLTIQRTEQRDSAMYRCASSGGTPWAGELFFGEGSRLTVL.

This sequence joins TRBV5-4 and TRBJ2-7; no clear D gene. The V gene's germline CDR1 is SGHNT and CDR2 YYREEE (reference sequence). The CDR3 is 12 amino acids. V was trimmed by 2 bases and J by 7 bases, leaving 10 bases between them. The CDR3 loop is CASSFGHREQYF. CDR3 sequence (DNA): TGTGCCAGCAGCTTTGGGCACCGGGAGCAGTACTTC.

The chain recombines TRBV4-3 with TRBJ2-7; no reliable D call. Per germline, CDR1 LGHNA and CDR2 YSLEER. The CDR3 has 13 residues. Deletions cut 0 bases from V and 3 bases from J, with 6 bases between. Written as DNA, the CDR3 is TGCGCCAGCAGCCAAGAGATTTTCTACGAGCAGTACTTC. Translation: CASSQEIFYEQYF.

This clone was recorded only once. The rearrangement links TRBV7-9 to TRBJ2-1; maybe TRBD2 (6 bases). The CDR3 length is 13 residues. CDR1 and CDR2 (germline): SEHNR, FQNEAQ (reference sequence). V was clipped by 6 bases and J by 5 bases, with 11 bases between them. CDR3 nucleotides: TGTGCCAGCAGGGATGGAGGGGACAATGAGCAGTTCTTC. The encoded protein is CASRDGGDNEQFF.

This chain links TRBV5-5 with TRBJ1-2; D ambiguous. The CDR3 is 12 amino acids. V lost 4 bases to trimming and J lost 7 bases, with 11 bases between them. Germline V gene lookup returns CDR1 SGHKS and CDR2 YYEKEE (reference sequence). CDR3 DNA sequence: TGTGCCAGCAGCCCGACGGGGTTTGGCTACACCTTC. The encoded protein is CASSPTGFGYTF.

The V and J genes are TRBV13 and TRBJ2-7, with 12 bases aligning to TRBD2. Germline V gene lookup returns CDR1 PRHDT and CDR2 FYEKMQ (reference sequence). CDR3 length: 16 residues. The V and J ends lost 5 bases and 4 bases, in that order; junction bases with no gene match: 9. Here the CDR3 DNA reads TGTGCCAGCAGCGTGGGACTAGCGGGCGTAGCATACGAGCAGTACTTC. Translating gives CASSVGLAGVAYEQYF. The full variable domain, its missing parts supplied by reference TRBV13 and TRBJ2-7, is AAGVIQSPRHLIKEKRETATLKCYPIPRHDTVYWYQQGPGQDPQFLISFYEKMQSDKGSIPDRFSAQQFSDYHSELNMSSLELGDSALYFCASSVGLAGVAYEQYFGPGTRLTVT.

This chain uses TRBV27 with TRBJ1-5, with D possibly TRBD1 on 6 matching bases. V shed 5 bases and J shed 2 bases, with 16 bases lying between them. Germline V gene sequence: CDR1 MNHEY, CDR2 SMNVEV (reference sequence). CDR3 length: 16 residues. The CDR3 sequence is CASSGGGLLGNQPQHF. As DNA, the CDR3 is TGTGCCAGCAGTGGGGGGGGGCTCCTGGGCAATCAGCCCCAGCATTTT.

This chain joins TRBV4-3 and TRBJ2-5; D might be TRBD2 (6 bases). Germline CDR1 reads LGHNA; CDR2 reads YSLEER. The CDR3 spans 16 residues. Trimming pared 1 base from V and 1 base from J, leaving 13 bases between. The CDR3 DNA reads as TGCGCCAGCAGCCAAGTGGAGGGGTCCCTCCAAGAGACCCAGTACTTC. Amino acid sequence: CASSQVEGSLQETQYF.

The V gene is TRBV27, the J gene TRBJ2-3, with D possibly being TRBD1 (5 bases). The V gene's germline CDR1 is MNHEY and CDR2 SMNVEV (reference sequence). V shed 2 bases and J shed 5 bases, with 8 bases lying between them. The CDR3 loop spans 13 amino acids. The CDR3 DNA reads TGTGCCAGCAGTTTACGGACAAGAGATACGCAGTATTTT. Translated: CASSLRTRDTQYF.

The CDR3 nucleotides read TGTGCCAGCCGGGAGAACGGAGGGGCTGAAGCTTTCTTT. Translating gives CASRENGGAEAFF. This chain joins TRBV18 and TRBJ1-1; TRBD1 is a possible D gene (5 bases). Trimming cost V 8 bases and J 6 bases, with 16 bases left between them. CDR1 and CDR2 from the germline V gene are KGHSH and LQKENI. The CDR3 sequence is 13 residues long. Supplemented by reference TRBV18 and TRBJ1-1, the full variable domain reads NAGVMQNPRHLVRRRGQEARLRCSPMKGHSHVYWYRQLPEEGLKFMVYLQKENIIDESGMPKERFSAEFPKEGPSILRIQQVVRGDSAAYFCASRENGGAEAFFGQGTRLTVV.

The rearrangement uses TRBV28 and TRBJ2-7, with 8 bases lining up with TRBD2. The CDR3 has 14 amino acids. Germline CDR1 and CDR2: MDHEN and SYDVKM. Trimming at V came to 10 bases and at J to 0 bases, leaving 8 bases not matched to a gene. This CDR3 is CATRETSASYEQYF. In DNA form, the CDR3 reads TGTGCCACCCGGGAGACTAGCGCCTCCTACGAGCAGTACTTC.

CDR3 nucleotide sequence: TGTGCCAGCAGTGGCTTACAGGGTCGGACTGAAGCTTTCTTT. Protein: CASSGLQGRTEAFF. The chain employs TRBV27 and TRBJ1-1, with D perhaps TRBD1 (6 bases). There are 14 residues in the CDR3. The V end lost 5 bases, the J end lost 5 bases, and 15 bases lay between the germline ends. CDR1 is MNHEY and CDR2 is SMNVEV in the germline V gene (reference sequence).

V gene TRBV2 combines with J gene TRBJ1-2; D is uncertain. Germline V lookup: CDR1 SNHLY, CDR2 FYNNEI. This CDR3 spans 15 amino acids. Trimming stripped 0 bases from V and 4 bases from J, with 12 bases between. This CDR3 is CASSEAGPDTYGYTF. In nucleotides, the CDR3 is TGTGCCAGCAGTGAAGCCGGGCCCGACACCTATGGCTACACCTTC.

The rearrangement joins TRBV28 to TRBJ1-4; perhaps TRBD1 as D (5 bases). Germline V lookup: CDR1 MDHEN, CDR2 SYDVKM. CDR3 size: 12 residues. V gave up 4 bases and J gave up 11 bases, with 11 bases separating them. CDR3 sequence reads: CASSSRDLKLFF. In DNA form, the CDR3 reads TGTGCCAGCAGTTCTAGGGACTTGAAACTGTTTTTT.

The chain uses TRBV28 and TRBJ2-7, with TRBD1 matching over 9 bases. Germline CDR1 reads MDHEN; CDR2 reads SYDVKM. The CDR3 has 20 residues. Trimming removed 7 bases from V and 2 bases from J; junction bases left unmatched: 24. Here the CDR3 DNA reads TGTGCCAGCACAGCTCCACACTGGGGACAGGGTGATAGCAGTGCCTACGAGCAGTACTTC. This codes for CASTAPHWGQGDSSAYEQYF.

The J gene is TRBJ1-4, the V gene TRBV19; D unresolved. The CDR3 covers 15 residues. Trimming took off 5 bases at V and 8 bases at J, with 18 bases between the two ends. Per germline, CDR1 LNHDA and CDR2 SQIVND (reference sequence). CDR3 in amino acids: CASSPSGVVQEKLFF. CDR3 DNA: TGTGCCAGTAGTCCCAGTGGCGTTGTTCAAGAAAAACTGTTTTTT. The full variable domain, in which reference TRBV19 and TRBJ1-4 provide the parts outside the CDR3, is DGGITQSPKYLFRKEGQNVTLSCEQNLNHDAMYWYRQDPGQGLRLIYYSQIVNDFQKGDIAEGYSVSREKKESFPLTVTSAQKNPTAFYLCASSPSGVVQEKLFFGSGTQLSVL.

The CDR3 nucleotides are TGCGCCAGCAGTGAGTATGGTAGTCCAGCGGGAGTCCGGAAAAACATTCAGTACTTC. As protein: CASSEYGSPAGVRKNIQYF. This chain connects TRBV10-1 to TRBJ2-4; TRBD2 agrees at 8 bases. Germline V gives CDR1 WNHNN, CDR2 SYGVQD (reference sequence). The trim removed 1 base at V and 4 bases at J, leaving 15 bases unmatched. The CDR3 spans 19 residues.

The chain carries TRBV6-6 and TRBJ2-1; 7 bases are shared with TRBD1. Trimming removed 4 bases from V and 0 bases from J; junction bases left unmatched: 3. The CDR3 contains 15 residues. From germline, CDR1 is MNHNY and CDR2 SVGAGI (reference sequence). The CDR3 region is CASSSRDSSYNEQFF. The CDR3 bases are TGTGCCAGCAGTTCCCGGGACAGCTCCTACAATGAGCAGTTCTTC.

The chain links TRBV25-1 to TRBJ2-1; D is ambiguous. Germline V lookup: CDR1 MGHDK, CDR2 SYGVNS. V lost 8 bases and J 5 bases, leaving 4 bases between the germline ends. The length of the CDR3 is 10 residues. CDR3 residues: CASEHNEQFF. For the CDR3, the DNA is TGTGCCAGCGAGCACAATGAGCAGTTCTTC.

V usage is TRBV13 and J usage is TRBJ1-1, with D perhaps TRBD1 (5 bases). V was trimmed by 0 bases and J by 11 bases, leaving 16 bases between them. Germline V gene data show CDR1 as PRHDT and CDR2 as FYEKMQ (reference sequence). The CDR3 runs 14 residues. CDR3 sequence (DNA): TGTGCCAGCAGCTTAGGCCGGCGGGACCCAGGGGCTTTCTTT. It translates to CASSLGRRDPGAFF.

The chain carries TRBV29-1 and TRBJ2-7; 7 bases are shared with TRBD1. This CDR3 has 14 residues. Per germline, CDR1 SQVTM and CDR2 ANQGSEA. V was clipped by 1 base and J by 2 bases; unmatched bases: 5. The CDR3 here is CSVEVVDRAYEQYF. The CDR3 nucleotides read TGCAGCGTTGAAGTCGTCGACAGGGCCTACGAGCAGTACTTC.

The sample holds one count of this clone. V and J are TRBV15 and TRBJ2-1; TRBD2 agrees at 12 bases. This CDR3 has 15 residues. CDR1 LNHNV and CDR2 YYDKDF come from the germline V gene (reference sequence). Losses at the gene ends were 5 bases for V and 6 bases for J; bases not matched to a gene: 5. The CDR3 here is CATSETSGSSNEQFF. The CDR3 coding sequence is TGTGCCACCAGCGAGACTAGCGGGAGCAGCAATGAGCAGTTCTTC.